Here is one T cell receptor (beta chain) with its context. Its target is not known. This sample was taken from a study of early stage breast cancer tumors. Each sample had two DNA replicates, roughly 0.5 ug blood or around 1.4 ug tissue. Some clones are missing from TCRdb's copy, which holds only in-frame ones; the method was immunoSEQ multiplex PCR. The data hold about 21,000 clones, with roughly 76% observed a single time. Findings of the study overall: Chain pairing and CD4, CD8 or FOXP3 expression were not captured.

Trimming at V came to 2 bases and at J to 7 bases, leaving 4 bases not matched to a gene. The CDR3 has 14 amino acids. Germline loops: CDR1 SGHTA, CDR2 FQGNSA. This clonotype was obtained from a person aged 55-75 years with breast cancer. V is TRBV7-2 and J is TRBJ1-2; 10 bases agree with TRBD1. The sample comprised blood. In DNA, the CDR3 is TGTGCCAGCAGCTTAAGGGACAGGGGTTCTGGCTACACCTTC. Its translation is CASSLRDRGSGYTF.